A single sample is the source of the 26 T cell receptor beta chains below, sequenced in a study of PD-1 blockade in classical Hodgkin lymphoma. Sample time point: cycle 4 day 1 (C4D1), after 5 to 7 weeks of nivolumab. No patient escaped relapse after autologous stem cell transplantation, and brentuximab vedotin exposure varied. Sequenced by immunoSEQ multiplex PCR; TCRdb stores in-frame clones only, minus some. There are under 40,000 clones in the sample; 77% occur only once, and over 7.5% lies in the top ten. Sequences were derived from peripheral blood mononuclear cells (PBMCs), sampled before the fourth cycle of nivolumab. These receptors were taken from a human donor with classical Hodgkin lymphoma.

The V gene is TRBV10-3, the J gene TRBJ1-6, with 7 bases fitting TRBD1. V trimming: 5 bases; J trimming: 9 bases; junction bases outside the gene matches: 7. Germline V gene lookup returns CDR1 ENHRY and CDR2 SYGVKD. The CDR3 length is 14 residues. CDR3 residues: CAISSDRDGSPLHF. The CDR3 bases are TGTGCCATCAGTAGTGACAGGGATGGTTCACCCCTCCACTTT.

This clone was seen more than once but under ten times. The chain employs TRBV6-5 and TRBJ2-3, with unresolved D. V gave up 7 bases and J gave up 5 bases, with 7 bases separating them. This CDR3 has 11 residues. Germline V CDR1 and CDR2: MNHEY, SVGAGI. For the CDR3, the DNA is TGTGCCAGCATGAGAGGAGATACGCAGTATTTT. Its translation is CASMRGDTQYF.

This CDR3 reads CASSLRADTQYF. The CDR3 DNA sequence: TGCGCCAGCAGCTTGAGGGCAGATACGCAGTATTTT. This chain uses TRBV5-1 with TRBJ2-3; D is ambiguous. The germline gives CDR1 SGHRS, CDR2 YFSETQ. The V gene lost 1 base and the J gene lost 4 bases, with 4 bases spanning the gap. This CDR3 region has 12 residues. Together with reference TRBV5-1 and TRBJ2-3, the CDR3 gives the full variable domain: KAGVTQTPRYLIKTRGQQVTLSCSPISGHRSVSWYQQTPGQGLQFLFEYFSETQRNKGNFPGRFSGRQFSNSRSEMNVSTLELGDSALYLCASSLRADTQYFGPGTRLTVL.

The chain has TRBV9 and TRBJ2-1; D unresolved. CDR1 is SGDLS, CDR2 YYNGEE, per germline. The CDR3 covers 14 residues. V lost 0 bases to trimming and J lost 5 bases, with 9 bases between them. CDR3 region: CASSVGSQHNEQFF. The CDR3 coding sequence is TGTGCCAGCAGCGTAGGTAGCCAGCACAATGAGCAGTTCTTC.

For the CDR3, the DNA is TGTGCCAGCAGCTCCAAGGGGACAGGGGAATATCAGCCCCAGCATTTT. Its translation is CASSSKGTGEYQPQHF. The chain carries TRBV7-6 and TRBJ1-5, with 10 bases aligning to TRBD1. Looked up from germline, CDR1 is SGHVS and CDR2 is FNYEAQ. J gave up 5 bases and V 4 bases, and 8 bases lay outside the gene matches. CDR3 length: 16 residues.

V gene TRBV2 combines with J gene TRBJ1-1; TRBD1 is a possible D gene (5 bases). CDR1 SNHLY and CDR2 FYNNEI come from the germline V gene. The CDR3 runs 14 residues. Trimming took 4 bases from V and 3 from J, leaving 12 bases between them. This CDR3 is CASSVAGTYTEAFF. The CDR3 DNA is TGTGCCAGCAGTGTGGCAGGGACTTACACTGAAGCTTTCTTT.

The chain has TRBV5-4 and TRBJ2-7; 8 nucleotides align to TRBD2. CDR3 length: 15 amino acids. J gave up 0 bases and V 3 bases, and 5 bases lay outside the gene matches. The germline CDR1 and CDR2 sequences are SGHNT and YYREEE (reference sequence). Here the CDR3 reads CASSSGGFSSYEQYF. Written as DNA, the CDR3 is TGTGCCAGCAGCTCGGGGGGGTTTAGCTCCTACGAGCAGTACTTC.

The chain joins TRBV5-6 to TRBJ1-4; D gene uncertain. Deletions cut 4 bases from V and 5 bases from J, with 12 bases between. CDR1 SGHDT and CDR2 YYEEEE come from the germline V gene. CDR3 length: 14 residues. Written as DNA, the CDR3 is TGTGCCAGCAGCCCTGCTAGTGGGAATGAAAAACTGTTTTTT. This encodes CASSPASGNEKLFF.

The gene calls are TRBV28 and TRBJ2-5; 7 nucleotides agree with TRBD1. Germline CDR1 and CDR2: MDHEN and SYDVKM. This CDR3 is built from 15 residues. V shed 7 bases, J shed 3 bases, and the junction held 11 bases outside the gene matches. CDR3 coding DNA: TGTGCCAGCAAACCGCTTGACAGGGTAGAAGAGACCCAGTACTTC. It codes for CASKPLDRVEETQYF.

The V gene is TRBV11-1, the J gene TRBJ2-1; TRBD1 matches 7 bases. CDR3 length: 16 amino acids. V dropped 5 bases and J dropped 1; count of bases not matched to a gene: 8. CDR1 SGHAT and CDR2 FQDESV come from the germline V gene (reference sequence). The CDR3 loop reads CASSERQGFSYNEQFF. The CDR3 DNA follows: TGTGCCAGCAGCGAAAGACAGGGCTTTTCCTACAATGAGCAGTTCTTC. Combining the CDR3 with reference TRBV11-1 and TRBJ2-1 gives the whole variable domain EAEVAQSPRYKITEKSQAVAFWCDPISGHATLYWYRQILGQGPELLVQFQDESVVDDSQLPKDRFSAERLKGVDSTLKIQPAELGDSAMYLCASSERQGFSYNEQFFGPGTRLTVL.

The chain's CDR3 is CASSELTVYNEQFF. The CDR3 coding sequence is TGTGCCAGCAGTGAACTGACAGTCTACAATGAGCAGTTCTTC. V is TRBV2 and J is TRBJ2-1; tentatively, D is TRBD1 (5 bases). CDR1 and CDR2 from the germline V gene are SNHLY and FYNNEI. With 2 bases removed from V and 3 bases from J, the gap between germline ends came to 8 bases. This CDR3 comprises 14 residues.

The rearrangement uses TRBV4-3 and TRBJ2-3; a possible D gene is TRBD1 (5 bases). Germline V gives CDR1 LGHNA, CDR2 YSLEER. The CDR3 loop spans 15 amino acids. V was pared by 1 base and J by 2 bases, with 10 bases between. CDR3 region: CASSQGQGNTDTQYF. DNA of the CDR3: TGCGCCAGCAGCCAAGGCCAGGGAAACACAGATACGCAGTATTTT.

The CDR3 DNA sequence: TGTGCCAGCAGCCGCCTAGCCTACAATGAGCAGTTCTTC. Translated, it gives CASSRLAYNEQFF. The chain uses TRBV14 and TRBJ2-1; D is uncertain. The germline V and J ends were trimmed by 4 bases and 2 bases, with 6 bases remaining between them. The CDR3 is 13 amino acids. Looked up from germline, CDR1 is SGHDN and CDR2 is FVKESK.

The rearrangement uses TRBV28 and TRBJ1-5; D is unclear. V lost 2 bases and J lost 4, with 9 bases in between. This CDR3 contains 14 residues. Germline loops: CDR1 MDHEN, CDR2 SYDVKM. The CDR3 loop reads CASSLGGSNQPQHF. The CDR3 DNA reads TGTGCCAGCAGTTTAGGCGGCTCTAATCAGCCCCAGCATTTT. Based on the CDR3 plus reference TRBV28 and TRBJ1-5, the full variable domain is DVKVTQSSRYLVKRTGEKVFLECVQDMDHENMFWYRQDPGLGLRLIYFSYDVKMKEKGDIPEGYSVSREKKERFSLILESASTNQTSMYLCASSLGGSNQPQHFGDGTRLSIL.

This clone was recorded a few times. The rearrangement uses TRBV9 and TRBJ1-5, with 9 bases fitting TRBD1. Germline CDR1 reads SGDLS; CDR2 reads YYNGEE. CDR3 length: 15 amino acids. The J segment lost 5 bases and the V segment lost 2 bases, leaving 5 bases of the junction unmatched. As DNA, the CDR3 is TGTGCCAGCAGCGTGGGGGACAGGGAAGATCAGCCCCAGCATTTT. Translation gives CASSVGDREDQPQHF. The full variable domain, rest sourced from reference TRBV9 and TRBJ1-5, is DSGVTQTPKHLITATGQRVTLRCSPRSGDLSVYWYQQSLDQGLQFLIQYYNGEERAKGNILERFSAQQFPDLHSELNLSSLELGDSALYFCASSVGDREDQPQHFGDGTRLSIL.

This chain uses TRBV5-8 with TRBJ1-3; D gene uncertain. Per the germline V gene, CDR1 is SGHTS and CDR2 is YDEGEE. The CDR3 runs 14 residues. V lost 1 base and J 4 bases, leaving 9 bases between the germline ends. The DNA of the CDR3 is TGTGCCAGCAGCTTGTACGAGCTGGGAAACACCATATATTTT. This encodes CASSLYELGNTIYF. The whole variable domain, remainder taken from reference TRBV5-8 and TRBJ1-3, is EAGVTQSPTHLIKTRGQQATLRCSPISGHTSVYWYQQALGLGLQFLLWYDEGEERNRGNFPPRFSGRQFPNYSSELNVNALELEDSALYLCASSLYELGNTIYFGEGSWLTVV.

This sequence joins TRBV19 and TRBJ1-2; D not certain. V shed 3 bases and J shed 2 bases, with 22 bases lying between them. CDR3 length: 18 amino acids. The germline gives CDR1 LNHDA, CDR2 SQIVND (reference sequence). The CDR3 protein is CASSIQQSAASLNYGYTF. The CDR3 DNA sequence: TGTGCCAGTAGTATCCAACAATCGGCAGCATCCTTGAACTATGGCTACACCTTC.

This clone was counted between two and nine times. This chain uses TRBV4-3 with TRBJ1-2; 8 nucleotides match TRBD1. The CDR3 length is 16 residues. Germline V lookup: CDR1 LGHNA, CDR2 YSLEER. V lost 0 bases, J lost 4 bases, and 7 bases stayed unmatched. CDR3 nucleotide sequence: TGCGCCAGCAGCCAAGATGGGACAGGCGAGAGCTATGGCTACACCTTC. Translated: CASSQDGTGESYGYTF.

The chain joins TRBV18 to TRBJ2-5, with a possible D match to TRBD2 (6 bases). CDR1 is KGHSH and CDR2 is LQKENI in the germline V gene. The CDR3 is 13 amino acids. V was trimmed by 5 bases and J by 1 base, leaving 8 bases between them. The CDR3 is CASSSGLQETQYF. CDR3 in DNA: TGTGCCAGCTCATCGGGACTCCAAGAGACCCAGTACTTC.

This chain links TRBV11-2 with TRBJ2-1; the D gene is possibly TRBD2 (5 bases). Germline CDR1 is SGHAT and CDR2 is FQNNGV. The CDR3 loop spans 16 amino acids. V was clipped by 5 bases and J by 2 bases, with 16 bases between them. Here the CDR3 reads CASSAFLGEAYNEQFF. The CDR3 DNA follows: TGTGCCAGCAGCGCTTTCTTGGGAGAAGCCTACAATGAGCAGTTCTTC.

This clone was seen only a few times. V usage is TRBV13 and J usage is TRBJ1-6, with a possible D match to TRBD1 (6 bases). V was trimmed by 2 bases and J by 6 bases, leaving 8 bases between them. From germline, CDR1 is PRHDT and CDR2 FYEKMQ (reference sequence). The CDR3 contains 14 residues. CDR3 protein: CASSLTQGNSPLHF. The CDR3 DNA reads TGTGCCAGCAGCTTAACACAGGGTAATTCACCCCTCCACTTT.

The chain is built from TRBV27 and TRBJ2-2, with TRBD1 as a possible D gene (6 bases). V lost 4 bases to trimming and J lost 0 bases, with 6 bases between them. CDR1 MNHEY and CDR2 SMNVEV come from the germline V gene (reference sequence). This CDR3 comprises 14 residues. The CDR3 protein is CASSWGPNTGELFF. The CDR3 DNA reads TGTGCCAGCAGTTGGGGGCCGAACACCGGGGAGCTGTTTTTT.

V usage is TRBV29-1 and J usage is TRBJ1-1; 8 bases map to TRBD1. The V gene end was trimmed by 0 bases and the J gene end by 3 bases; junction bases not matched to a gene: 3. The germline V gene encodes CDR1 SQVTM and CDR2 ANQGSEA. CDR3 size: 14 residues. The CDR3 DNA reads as TGCAGCGTTGAAGATATGGACAGGGACACTGAAGCTTTCTTT. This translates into CSVEDMDRDTEAFF.

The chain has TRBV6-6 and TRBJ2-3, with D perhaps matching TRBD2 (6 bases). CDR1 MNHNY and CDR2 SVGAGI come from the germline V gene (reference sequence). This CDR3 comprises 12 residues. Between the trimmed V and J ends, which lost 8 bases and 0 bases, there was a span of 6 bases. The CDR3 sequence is CASGGSTDTQYF. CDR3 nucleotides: TGTGCCAGCGGAGGGAGCACAGATACGCAGTATTTT.

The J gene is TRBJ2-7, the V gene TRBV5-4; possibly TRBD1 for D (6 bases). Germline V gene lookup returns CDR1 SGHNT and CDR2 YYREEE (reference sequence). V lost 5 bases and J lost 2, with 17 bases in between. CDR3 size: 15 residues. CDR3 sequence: CASSSDSKSAYEQYF. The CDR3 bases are TGTGCCAGCAGTTCGGACAGTAAATCCGCCTACGAGCAGTACTTC.

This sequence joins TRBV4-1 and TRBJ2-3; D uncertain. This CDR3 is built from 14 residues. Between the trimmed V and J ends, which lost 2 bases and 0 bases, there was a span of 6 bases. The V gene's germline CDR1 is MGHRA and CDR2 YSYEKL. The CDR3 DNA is TGCGCCAGCAGCCAAACCTACAGCACAGATACGCAGTATTTT. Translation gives CASSQTYSTDTQYF.